This is a list of T cell receptor beta chains from one sample in a study of T-cell memory formation after mild COVID-19. TCRdb recomputed calls from the 5' RACE reads with MiXCR, one row per CDR3 protein. The sample lists about 180,000 distinct CDR3 sequences, about a fifth occurring once. Sequences were obtained from PBMCs or a T cell subset sorted from them (not recorded which). These receptors were collected from a man younger than 30 who had mild COVID-19 (a few samples of this study predate the infection). Cell type and time point are not known. Both conserved end residues are part of each CDR3. A D gene is named only where the DNA matches it firmly. Only part of the rows carry a size: once, few, many, or a class if the clone is expanded.

cdr3_nt cdr3_aa j_call d_call v_call clone_size
TGTGCCAGCAGTTTCGACAGGGGTGGGGAGACCCAGTACTTC CASSFDRGGETQYF TRBJ2-5 TRBD1 TRBV27 few
TGCGCCAGCAGCCAAGTGGGACAGGTGAACACTGAAGCTTTCTTT CASSQVGQVNTEAFF TRBJ1-1 TRBD1 TRBV4-1 NA
TGTGCCACCAATAGGACAGGGCGAGGGACTGAAGCTTTCTTT CATNRTGRGTEAFF TRBJ1-1 TRBD1 TRBV5-4 NA
TGTGCCAGCAGCCACAGGGGTCAGCCCCAGCATTTT CASSHRGQPQHF TRBJ1-5 NA TRBV3-1 NA
TGTGCCAGCAGCCCAAAACGGGGGAACACTGAAGCTTTCTTT CASSPKRGNTEAFF TRBJ1-1 NA TRBV12-3/TRBV12-4 NA
TGTGCCAGCGGCCTAGCGGGGGGAGAGACCCAGTACTTC CASGLAGGETQYF TRBJ2-5 TRBD2 TRBV6-2/TRBV6-3 few
TGTGCCAGCAGTCCGGCGGGGGGCACAGGTTACAATGAGCAGTTCTTC CASSPAGGTGYNEQFF TRBJ2-1 TRBD2 TRBV6-1 NA
TGTGCCAGCAGCTTGGGTATAGGGAAGACCCAGTACTTC CASSLGIGKTQYF TRBJ2-5 NA TRBV7-2 NA
TGCGCCAGCAGCTTGGATGGCCCACTTCAGTACTTC CASSLDGPLQYF TRBJ2-4 NA TRBV5-1 few
TGTGCCAGCAGCTTCCCACAGGGTACCGGTTTTCGGGGCTACACCTTC CASSFPQGTGFRGYTF TRBJ1-2 NA TRBV9 few
TGTGCCAGCACCCTCGGGGTGGCAGATACGCAGTATTTT CASTLGVADTQYF TRBJ2-3 NA TRBV7-8 NA
TGTGCCAGCAGCCCGTCGGCTGAAAAACTGTTTTTT CASSPSAEKLFF TRBJ1-4 NA TRBV6-2/TRBV6-3 NA
TGCGCCAGCAGCCAAGATGTGGACAGAGGGGGCTACACCTTC CASSQDVDRGGYTF TRBJ1-2 NA TRBV4-3 few
TGCAGTGCTATACCAGGGGGCATAAACATTCAGTACTTC CSAIPGGINIQYF TRBJ2-4 TRBD1 TRBV20-1 NA
TGCAGTGGGGGACAGGGGCTGGATCCCCAGCATTTT CSGGQGLDPQHF TRBJ1-5 TRBD1 TRBV20-1 NA
TGCGCCAGCAGCTTGTGGAACAGACTGAACACTGAAGCTTTCTTT CASSLWNRLNTEAFF TRBJ1-1 NA TRBV5-1 many
TGCGCCAGCAGCCAAGGTGCGGGTCTCGAGCAGTTCTTC CASSQGAGLEQFF TRBJ2-1 NA TRBV4-3 NA
TGTGCCAGCCTGAAAGACGGCTACGAGCAGTACTTC CASLKDGYEQYF TRBJ2-7 NA TRBV12-3/TRBV12-4 few
TGTGCCAGCAGCCGACACCGGACAGGGGGCCGCCAGTTCTTC CASSRHRTGGRQFF TRBJ2-1 TRBD1 TRBV6-5 few
TGTGCCAGCAGCTCCCCTAGCGTAGCGTTCACCGGGGAGCTGTTTTTT CASSSPSVAFTGELFF TRBJ2-2 NA TRBV7-9 NA
TGTGCCAGCAGCCAAAGCAGGGGAGAGGCCATACGATCACCCCTCCACTTT CASSQSRGEAIRSPLHF TRBJ1-6 NA TRBV4-2 few
TGTGCCAGCAGCCATCGCAATCAGCCCCAGCATTTT CASSHRNQPQHF TRBJ1-5 NA TRBV7-2 few
TGTGCCATCAGTGATGCCGGGACTAGCGGGGGTTACGAGCAGTACTTC CAISDAGTSGGYEQYF TRBJ2-7 TRBD2 TRBV10-3 NA
TGTGCCAGCAGCTTAGAGAGACAGAGCTCTAGCACAGATACGCAGTATTTT CASSLERQSSSTDTQYF TRBJ2-3 NA TRBV7-2 few
TGTGCCAGCAGTTACGGTCTAGCGGGGGAGACCCAGTACTTC CASSYGLAGETQYF TRBJ2-5 TRBD2 TRBV6-5 NA
TGTGCCACCAGAGTAGGGACTAGCCAGTCAGAGACCCAGTACTTC CATRVGTSQSETQYF TRBJ2-5 TRBD2 TRBV15 few
TGTGCCAGCAGTGAAAGGGCAGTCCAAGAGACCCAGTACTTC CASSERAVQETQYF TRBJ2-5 NA TRBV6-1 once
TGTGCCAGCAGCCCCGGGGACAGGCGGGTGGCTTTCTTT CASSPGDRRVAFF TRBJ1-1 TRBD1 TRBV3-1 NA